This T cell receptor (beta chain) was profiled in a study of T-cell memory formation after mild COVID-19 (dated by TCRdb to the early 2020s). Study-level background: TCR sequence clusters from the two donors were found to be largely donor specific. T-cell clones expanding and contracting after mild COVID-19 in two donors were tracked by longitudinal TCRalpha and TCRbeta repertoire sequencing. Two young, previously healthy adult volunteers, one female and one male, were included in the cohort. General findings and caveats noted by the study authors: The study covered only a couple of mild cases, and larger cohorts including severe cases with pre-infection samples were considered necessary. From day 15 to 85, contracting clones showed balanced CD4/CD8 phenotypes, whereas a second wave of clones that expanded from day 15 to 37 leaned towards CD4+. Some responding clones were found in pre-infection memory, which suggests that pre-existing cross-reactive memory T cells took part in the SARS-CoV-2 response. Contracting CD4+ clones were found mainly in CM and EM memory subsets, while CD8+ clones were enriched in EMRA. Whether the second-wave clones peaking on day 37 were SARS-CoV-2 specific was not confirmed.

The CDR3 numbers 14 residues from cysteine through phenylalanine. Only the CDR3 region is kept as DNA, spanning 42 bases read in frame from base 1. Unmatched junction bases come to 3, with V trimmed by 6 bases and J by 1 base. Ficoll-Paque density gradient centrifugation was the method used to isolate PBMCs. TCRdb records Illumina NovaSeq 6000 as the sequencer. TCRalpha and TCRbeta cDNA libraries were built by 5'RACE with constant-segment primers, adding sample barcodes and unique molecular identifiers. Trizol reagent was used to extract RNA from every sample. Amplification of the libraries took two PCR steps, and the second step added a second sample barcode plus Illumina TruSeq adapters. Libraries were sequenced on an Illumina NovaSeq with 2 x 150 bp paired-end reads. As for how the authors treated the data: With migec v1.2.7, reads were demultiplexed and then collapsed into UMI-guided consensus sequences. With mixcr v2.1.11, UMI consensuses were aligned to TRA and TRB V and J templates and assembled into clonotypes. A clonotype was counted as expanded or contracted only if both edgeR and NoisET called the change significant, with noise models trained on biological replicates. For edgeR calls, the thresholds were a false discovery rate-adjusted p below 0.01 and a log2 fold-change of 1. As an exploratory analysis of dynamics, max-normalized trajectories of the 1000 most abundant clonotypes were examined by PCA with hierarchical clustering. Each responding clone was given a CD4 or CD8 phenotype based on the CD4+ and CD8+ repertoires, which had been sequenced separately. The public reads were quality trimmed at Q25 with fastp and then assembled into clones with MiXCR by TCRdb, keeping productive beta chains. Merged by CDR3 protein, the rows form single entries marked with the most common genes and DNA. What appears here as the V and J calls and clone size reflects TCRdb's work, not the paper's. In all, the sample holds about 210,000 distinct CDR3 sequences, and around 25% of those were seen once. The top ten hold about 10% of the sample.

The count of this clonotype is one. Its antigen is still unknown. Base qualities are not at hand, and no much larger clone is one base apart. This TCR was recovered from an adult woman who had mild COVID-19 (a few samples of this study predate the infection). The sample titles of this study are shuffled in the database, so cell type and time point are left out; the donor was told from shared clones. The sequence is built from TRBV12-3 or TRBV12-4 and TRBJ2-3; 8 middle bases align to TRBD2. Sequencing input: PBMCs or a T cell subset sorted from them (not recorded which). The CDR3 protein sequence reads: CASRLSGGTDTQYF. The DNA sequence is given as TGTGCCAGCAGACTTAGCGGGGGCACAGATACGCAGTATTTT.